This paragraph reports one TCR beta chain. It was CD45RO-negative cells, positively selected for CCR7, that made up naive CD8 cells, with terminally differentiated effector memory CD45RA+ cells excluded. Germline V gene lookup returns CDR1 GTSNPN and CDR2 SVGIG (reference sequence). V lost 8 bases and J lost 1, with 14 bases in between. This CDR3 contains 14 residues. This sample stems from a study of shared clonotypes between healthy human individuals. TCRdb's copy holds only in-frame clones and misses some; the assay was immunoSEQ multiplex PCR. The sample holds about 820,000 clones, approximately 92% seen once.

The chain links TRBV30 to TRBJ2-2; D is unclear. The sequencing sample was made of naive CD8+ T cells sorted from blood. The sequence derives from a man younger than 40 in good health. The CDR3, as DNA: TGTGCCCAGAAGGATTTAGGGAACACCGGGGAGCTGTTTTTT. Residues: CAQKDLGNTGELFF.